These T cell receptor beta chains were read from a single sample in a study of blood T cells in healthy people across ages. TCRdb analysed the 5' RACE reads with MiXCR anew, one entry per CDR3 protein. This sample yields some 550,000 distinct CDR3 sequences, of which 40% to 50% are seen a single time; just under 25% belongs to the top ten. Specimen: blood. These receptors all come from a man older than 75 in good health. Each CDR3 is given with its conserved first and last residue. The order of the fields is J gene, CDR3 length, clone size, V gene, D gene, CDR3 DNA, CDR3 protein. The D gene is left open where the match is weak. Clone size appears in some rows only: once, few, many, or a class for an expanded clone.

TRBJ2-7,14,NA,TRBV20-1,TRBD2,TGCAGTGCTAGTCGGCGGACTAGCGGGTACGAGCAGTACTTC,CSASRRTSGYEQYF
TRBJ1-5,14,NA,TRBV29-1,TRBD1,TGCAGCGTTGCCCCAGGGGGCGGCAATCAGCCCCAGCATTTT,CSVAPGGGNQPQHF
TRBJ1-6,15,NA,TRBV5-4,NA,TGTGCCAGCAGCCCGGGACTAGTGGGTAATTCACCCCTCCACTTT,CASSPGLVGNSPLHF
TRBJ2-1,13,NA,TRBV20-1,NA,TGCAGTGCTAAGCTGCCATCCCTCAGGGAGCAGTTCTTC,CSAKLPSLREQFF
TRBJ2-1,15,NA,TRBV20-1,TRBD2,TGCAGTGCTAGTGATCCCGGGACTAGCGTTGAGACCCAGTTCTTC,CSASDPGTSVETQFF
TRBJ2-1,15,few,TRBV6-2/TRBV6-3,NA,TGTGCCAGCAGTTACAAAGGGGTCCGCTACAATGAGCAGTTCTTC,CASSYKGVRYNEQFF
TRBJ1-1,18,NA,TRBV11-3,TRBD1,TGTGCCAGCAGCTCTGAACCGGACAGGGGGCAATACGGCACTGAAGCTTTCTTT,CASSSEPDRGQYGTEAFF
TRBJ2-5,15,once,TRBV3-1,TRBD2,TGTGCCAGCAGCCAAGTTGTAGCGGGAGTTTACGGGCAGTACTTC,CASSQVVAGVYGQYF
TRBJ1-6,16,many,TRBV6-6,NA,TGTGCCAGCAGAGCCATCACAGGTTACTATAATTCACCCCTCCACTTT,CASRAITGYYNSPLHF
TRBJ2-1,14,many,TRBV12-3/TRBV12-4,NA,TGTGCCAGCAGTATCGGCGCGAGCGGAAATGAGCAGTTCTTC,CASSIGASGNEQFF
TRBJ1-4,15,NA,TRBV14,TRBD1,TGTGCCAACGACAGGGAAGTTGCAACTAATGAAAAACTGTTTTTT,CANDREVATNEKLFF
TRBJ2-1,14,once,TRBV15,NA,TGTGCCACCAGCATAGGGGGTCTATACAATGAGCAGTTCTTC,CATSIGGLYNEQFF
TRBJ1-2,14,NA,TRBV7-2,NA,TGTGCCAGCAGCTTGCCGACTTCCCCTCGGGGCTACACCTTC,CASSLPTSPRGYTF
TRBJ2-7,15,NA,TRBV4-1,NA,TGCGCCAGCAGCCAAGTGGAGGAGAGCTCCTACGAGCAGTACTTC,CASSQVEESSYEQYF
TRBJ2-1,14,few,TRBV5-1,NA,TGCGCCAGCAGCCTCGGGACCGAGAATCCTGAGCAGTTCTTC,CASSLGTENPEQFF
TRBJ2-5,14,few,TRBV18,NA,TGTGCCAGCTCACCAAGGACGCTAGAAGAGACCCAGTACTTC,CASSPRTLEETQYF
TRBJ1-2,13,NA,TRBV20-1,NA,TGCAGTGCTAGTCCCCCTCTAGTAAGCGGCTACACCTTC,CSASPPLVSGYTF
TRBJ2-1,12,few,TRBV20-1,NA,TGCAGTGCTAGCGGGTGGTACAATGAGCAGTTCTTC,CSASGWYNEQFF
TRBJ1-6,16,NA,TRBV10-3,NA,TGTGCCATCAGCCCCCTTTCGGGGGACGGTAATTCACCCCTCCACTTT,CAISPLSGDGNSPLHF
TRBJ1-4,15,few,TRBV11-1,TRBD1,TGTGCCAGCAGCTTGTCGACAGGGGGCCGTGAAAAACTGTTTTTT,CASSLSTGGREKLFF
TRBJ2-1,15,NA,TRBV7-3,NA,TGTGCCAGCAGCTTAGGCCCCGCTAGCAACAATGAGCAGTTCTTC,CASSLGPASNNEQFF
TRBJ1-6,12,few,TRBV28,NA,TGTGCCAGCAGGGAGGGTAATTCACCCCTCCACTTT,CASREGNSPLHF
TRBJ1-1,14,many,TRBV20-1,NA,TGCAGTGCCCTAAGGGGGGGGGCAGGCACTGAAGCTTTCTTT,CSALRGGAGTEAFF